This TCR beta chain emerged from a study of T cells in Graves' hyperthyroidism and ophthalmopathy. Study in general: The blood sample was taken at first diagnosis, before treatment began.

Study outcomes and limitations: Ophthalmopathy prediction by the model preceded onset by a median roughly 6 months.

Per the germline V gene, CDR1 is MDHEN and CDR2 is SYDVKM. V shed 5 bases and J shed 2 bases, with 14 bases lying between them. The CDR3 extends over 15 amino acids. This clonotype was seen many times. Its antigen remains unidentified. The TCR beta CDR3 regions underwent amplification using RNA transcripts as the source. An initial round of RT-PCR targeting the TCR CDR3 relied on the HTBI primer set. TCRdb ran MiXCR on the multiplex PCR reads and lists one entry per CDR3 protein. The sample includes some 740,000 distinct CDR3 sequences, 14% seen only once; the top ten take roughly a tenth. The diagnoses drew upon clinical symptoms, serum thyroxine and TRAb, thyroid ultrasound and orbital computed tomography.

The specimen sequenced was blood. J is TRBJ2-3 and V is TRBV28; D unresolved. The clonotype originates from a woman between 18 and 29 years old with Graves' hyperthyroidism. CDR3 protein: CASSPSWPYTDTQYF. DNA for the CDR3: TGTGCCAGCAGTCCCAGTTGGCCGTACACAGATACGCAGTATTTT. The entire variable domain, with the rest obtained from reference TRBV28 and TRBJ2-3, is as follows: DVKVTQSSRYLVKRTGEKVFLECVQDMDHENMFWYRQDPGLGLRLIYFSYDVKMKEKGDIPEGYSVSREKKERFSLILESASTNQTSMYLCASSPSWPYTDTQYFGPGTRLTVL.